These 26 T cell receptor beta chains were sequenced from one sample in a study of cytomegalovirus exposure and HLA in healthy donors. Some clones are missing from TCRdb's copy, which holds only in-frame ones; the method was immunoSEQ multiplex PCR. The sample lists around 250,000 clones, about 90% seen once, with approximately 3.1% in the top ten. Sequences were obtained from PBMCs. These receptors were obtained from a woman in her twenties or thirties in good health and CMV-seronegative.

This rearrangement joins TRBV5-1 to TRBJ2-7, with D possibly matching TRBD1 (6 bases). In germline, CDR1 is SGHRS, CDR2 YFSETQ. This CDR3 has 15 residues. V was pared by 7 bases and J by 6 bases, with 23 bases between. The CDR3 DNA sequence: TGCGCCAGCCGAGGTTACTCAGGGGAGTCAGGCGAGCAGTACTTC. It codes for CASRGYSGESGEQYF.

V is TRBV28 and J is TRBJ2-5, with TRBD2 as a possible D gene (6 bases). The V gene's germline CDR1 is MDHEN and CDR2 SYDVKM. This CDR3 comprises 15 residues. V was trimmed by 3 bases and J by 0 bases, leaving 11 bases between them. The CDR3 sequence: CASSLGLANQETQYF. For the CDR3, the DNA is TGTGCCAGCAGTTTGGGGCTAGCGAACCAAGAGACCCAGTACTTC. Variable domain in full (rest from reference TRBV28 and TRBJ2-5): DVKVTQSSRYLVKRTGEKVFLECVQDMDHENMFWYRQDPGLGLRLIYFSYDVKMKEKGDIPEGYSVSREKKERFSLILESASTNQTSMYLCASSLGLANQETQYFGPGTRLLVL.

The chain combines TRBV6-6 with TRBJ2-7, with D hard to call. Per the germline V gene, CDR1 is MNHNY and CDR2 is SVGAGI (reference sequence). Trimming stripped 6 bases from V and 4 bases from J, with 7 bases between. The CDR3 covers 11 residues. The CDR3 loop reads CASSFRYEQYF. The CDR3 DNA is TGTGCCAGCAGCTTCCGGTACGAGCAGTACTTC.

This clone appeared a few times. The rearrangement joins TRBV2 to TRBJ2-2; weak D call: TRBD2 (6 bases). CDR1 and CDR2 (germline): SNHLY, FYNNEI. This CDR3 has 14 amino acids. V lost 1 base and J 5 bases, leaving 8 bases between the germline ends. CDR3: CASSEVAGTGELFF. CDR3 in DNA: TGTGCCAGCAGTGAAGTGGCGGGGACCGGGGAGCTGTTTTTT.

The chain combines TRBV12-5 with TRBJ2-5; a possible D gene is TRBD1 (6 bases). Germline V CDR1 and CDR2: LGHNT, FRNRAP. CDR3 length: 17 amino acids. Trimming removed 6 bases from V and 3 bases from J, with 23 bases in between. The CDR3 region has the DNA TGTGCTAGTGGCACAGGGAATCGACTTCCGGACGAAGAGACCCAGTACTTC. This encodes CASGTGNRLPDEETQYF.

V gene TRBV19 combines with J gene TRBJ1-5, with 9 bases fitting TRBD1. After removal of 6 bases from V and 4 bases from J, the junction contained 7 bases not matched to a gene. The germline CDR1 and CDR2 sequences are LNHDA and SQIVND (reference sequence). CDR3 length: 15 amino acids. CDR3 sequence reads: CASSPGQGLNQPQHF. In DNA, the CDR3 is TGTGCCAGTAGCCCGGGACAGGGTTTGAATCAGCCCCAGCATTTT. Using reference TRBV19 and TRBJ1-5 for the parts outside the CDR3, the full variable domain is DGGITQSPKYLFRKEGQNVTLSCEQNLNHDAMYWYRQDPGQGLRLIYYSQIVNDFQKGDIAEGYSVSREKKESFPLTVTSAQKNPTAFYLCASSPGQGLNQPQHFGDGTRLSIL.

This clone was counted once. The chain links TRBV21-1 to TRBJ2-3. TRBV21-1 is a recognized pseudogene. The CDR3 is made up of 17 amino acids. The CDR3 DNA follows: TGTGCCAGCAGCAAGATACTACAGTCACCGAGCACAGATACGCAGTATTTT. Its protein product is CASSKILQSPSTDTQYF.

The chain recombines TRBV15 with TRBJ1-5, with D possibly matching TRBD1 (6 bases). In germline, CDR1 is LNHNV, CDR2 YYDKDF (reference sequence). The ends were cut back, 2 bases at V and 7 bases at J, with 15 bases in the middle. The CDR3 contains 15 residues. CDR3 DNA sequence: TGTGCCACCAGCAGATCGAGGGGGTTAGGACAGCCCCAGCATTTT. It is translated as CATSRSRGLGQPQHF.

The chain employs TRBV30 and TRBJ2-5; D uncertain. This CDR3 has 14 residues. Germline V gives CDR1 GTSNPN, CDR2 SVGIG (reference sequence). V lost 0 bases to trimming and J lost 5 bases, with 13 bases between them. CDR3 nucleotide sequence: TGTGCCTGGAGTGTAACGTCCGCTTGGGAGACCCAGTACTTC. Protein sequence: CAWSVTSAWETQYF.

The chain recombines TRBV30 with TRBJ1-5; no reliable D call. This CDR3 contains 13 residues. V lost 4 bases and J 0 bases, leaving 7 bases between the germline ends. Looked up from germline, CDR1 is GTSNPN and CDR2 is SVGIG (reference sequence). The CDR3 loop is CAWTSDSNQPQHF. For the CDR3, the DNA is TGTGCCTGGACCAGCGATAGCAATCAGCCCCAGCATTTT. The variable domain in full, completed from reference TRBV30 and TRBJ1-5, reads SQTIHQWPATLVQPVGSPLSLECTVEGTSNPNLYWYRQAAGRGLQLLFYSVGIGQISSEVPQNLSASRPQDRQFILSSKKLLLSDSGFYLCAWTSDSNQPQHFGDGTRLSIL.

Written as DNA, the CDR3 is TGTGCCAGCAGCTTAGTCCGACAAGAGACCCAGTACTTC. Residues: CASSLVRQETQYF. The gene calls are TRBV7-9 and TRBJ2-5; D gene uncertain. The germline CDR1 and CDR2 sequences are SEHNR and FQNEAQ (reference sequence). CDR3 length: 13 residues. V lost 1 base, J lost 2 bases, and 5 bases lay in between.

About this clone: The sample has other DNA sequences that encode this CDR3 too. This rearrangement joins TRBV29-1 to TRBJ2-5, with 7 bases lining up with TRBD1. CDR1 is SQVTM and CDR2 is ANQGSEA in the germline V gene. This CDR3 is 11 amino acids long. J lost 5 bases, V lost 4 bases, and 1 base had no gene match. The CDR3 DNA follows: TGCAGCGTTGGACAGGGCGAGACCCAGTACTTC. Amino acid sequence: CSVGQGETQYF.

This chain uses TRBV11-2 with TRBJ2-5; 10 nucleotides align to TRBD1. J was trimmed by 5 bases and V by 5 bases; bases with no gene match: 11. CDR1 and CDR2 (germline): SGHAT, FQNNGV. CDR3 length: 16 amino acids. The CDR3 loop reads CASSPMTGGAGETQYF. The CDR3 nucleotides are TGTGCCAGCAGCCCGATGACAGGGGGCGCCGGGGAGACCCAGTACTTC.

The chain is built from TRBV28 and TRBJ2-1; 9 bases are a match to TRBD1. Trimming took 5 bases from V and 9 from J; bases not matched to a gene: 11. CDR3 size: 15 residues. The germline gives CDR1 MDHEN, CDR2 SYDVKM. The CDR3 protein is CASSTSGTGTGEQFF. CDR3 sequence (DNA): TGTGCCAGCAGTACATCCGGGACAGGGACAGGTGAGCAGTTCTTC. The full variable domain, in which reference TRBV28 and TRBJ2-1 provide the parts outside the CDR3, is DVKVTQSSRYLVKRTGEKVFLECVQDMDHENMFWYRQDPGLGLRLIYFSYDVKMKEKGDIPEGYSVSREKKERFSLILESASTNQTSMYLCASSTSGTGTGEQFFGPGTRLTVL.

DNA for the CDR3: TGTGCCAGCAGTTTGGCCTCTCGGGGGCCAGAAGCGCTACACTACGAGCAGTACTTC. This sequence encodes CASSLASRGPEALHYEQYF. The chain is built from TRBV27 and TRBJ2-7, with D tentatively TRBD1 or TRBD2 (6 bases each). This CDR3 spans 19 amino acids. Per germline, CDR1 MNHEY and CDR2 SMNVEV (reference sequence). Trimming removed 3 bases at V and 3 bases at J, with 27 bases between.

This clone was recorded once. CDR3 in amino acids: CASSLWVGGREYEQYF. The CDR3 nucleotides are TGTGCCAGCAGTTTATGGGTCGGTGGCAGGGAATACGAGCAGTACTTC. The V call is TRBV28, the J call TRBJ2-7, with D possibly being TRBD1 (5 bases). CDR3 length equals 16 residues. With 0 bases removed from V and 4 bases from J, the gap between germline ends came to 16 bases. The V gene's germline CDR1 is MDHEN and CDR2 SYDVKM.

The chain uses TRBV7-9 and TRBJ2-7, with 7 bases that match TRBD1. The CDR3 totals 14 residues. The germline V gene has CDR1 SEHNR and CDR2 FQNEAQ (reference sequence). V gave up 3 bases and J gave up 3 bases; unmatched junction bases: 5. The CDR3 nucleotides are TGTGCCAGCAGCTTGAGGGGACAGCGCTACGAGCAGTACTTC. Amino acids: CASSLRGQRYEQYF.

This sequence joins TRBV29-1 and TRBJ2-1, with TRBD2 matching over 14 bases. V lost 6 bases, J lost 7 bases, and 8 bases stayed unmatched. The CDR3 totals 15 residues. CDR1 is SQVTM and CDR2 is ANQGSEA in the germline V gene. CDR3 amino acids: CSVVGTSGSVNEQFF. DNA of the CDR3: TGCAGCGTCGTAGGGACTAGCGGGAGTGTAAATGAGCAGTTCTTC.

Only one count was recorded for this clone. The V gene is TRBV5-4, the J gene TRBJ2-2, with TRBD1 matching over 12 bases. The CDR3 runs 16 residues. The V segment lost 5 bases and the J segment 8 bases; nucleotides outside the gene matches: 10. Germline loops: CDR1 SGHNT, CDR2 YYREEE (reference sequence). The chain's CDR3 is CASRRGQGASIGELFF. Written as DNA, the CDR3 is TGTGCCAGCAGGAGGGGACAGGGGGCTAGTATTGGGGAGCTGTTTTTT.

This sequence joins TRBV11-2 and TRBJ2-5, with D possibly TRBD2 on 6 matching bases. V was cut by 1 base and J by 2 bases, with 17 bases left in between. Germline CDR1 and CDR2: SGHAT and FQNNGV. This CDR3 has 17 residues. The DNA for the CDR3 is TGTGCCAGCAGCTTAGCTCCCATGGCTAGCGCACAAGAGACCCAGTACTTC. As protein: CASSLAPMASAQETQYF.

The chain is built from TRBV5-4 and TRBJ2-1; D perhaps matches TRBD2 (7 bases). V dropped 4 bases and J dropped 0 bases, with 20 bases sitting between them. In germline, CDR1 is SGHNT, CDR2 YYREEE (reference sequence). The CDR3 is 18 amino acids. The DNA of the CDR3 is TGTGCCAGCAGCGTGGGGGGGAGGGGACAAAGCTCCTACAATGAGCAGTTCTTC. Protein: CASSVGGRGQSSYNEQFF.

This clone was seen only a few times. The chain combines TRBV30 with TRBJ1-2; possible D gene TRBD1, 5 bases. The CDR3 is made up of 14 amino acids. Trimming cost V 2 bases and J 5 bases, with 15 bases left between them. Germline V gene lookup returns CDR1 GTSNPN and CDR2 SVGIG (reference sequence). The CDR3 DNA follows: TGTGCCTGGAGTACCGGGGCCCAACTTTATGGCTACACCTTC. Translation gives CAWSTGAQLYGYTF.

V and J are TRBV14 and TRBJ1-3, with a tentative D call TRBD1 (5 bases). This CDR3 comprises 15 residues. The germline CDR1 and CDR2 sequences are SGHDN and FVKESK. Trimming pared 1 base from V and 4 bases from J, leaving 11 bases between. The CDR3 spells CASSQVQGSGNTIYF. DNA of the CDR3: TGTGCCAGCAGCCAAGTCCAGGGATCAGGAAACACCATATATTTT. Variable domain in full (rest from reference TRBV14 and TRBJ1-3): EAGVTQFPSHSVIEKGQTVTLRCDPISGHDNLYWYRRVMGKEIKFLLHFVKESKQDESGMPNNRFLAERTGGTYSTLKVQPAELEDSGVYFCASSQVQGSGNTIYFGEGSWLTVV.

V usage is TRBV28 and J usage is TRBJ2-7; D remains ambiguous. CDR3 size: 15 residues. The V end was cut by 7 bases, the J end by 2 bases, with 18 bases between. In germline, CDR1 is MDHEN, CDR2 SYDVKM. CDR3 in amino acids: CASTPPARSAYEQYF. The CDR3 coding sequence is TGTGCCAGCACCCCTCCAGCACGGTCCGCCTACGAGCAGTACTTC. Supplemented by reference TRBV28 and TRBJ2-7, the full variable domain reads DVKVTQSSRYLVKRTGEKVFLECVQDMDHENMFWYRQDPGLGLRLIYFSYDVKMKEKGDIPEGYSVSREKKERFSLILESASTNQTSMYLCASTPPARSAYEQYFGPGTRLTVT.

The chain recombines TRBV2 with TRBJ2-4; TRBD2 might be the D (6 bases). V was clipped by 9 bases and J by 6 bases, with 12 bases between them. CDR1 is SNHLY, CDR2 FYNNEI, per germline. There are 12 residues in the CDR3. CDR3 amino acids: CASTVGGNIQYF. The DNA of the CDR3 is TGTGCCAGTACTGTCGGGGGAAACATTCAGTACTTC.

The chain carries TRBV28 and TRBJ2-7, with D possibly being TRBD2 (7 bases). This CDR3 comprises 13 residues. Per germline, CDR1 MDHEN and CDR2 SYDVKM. The V gene lost 7 bases and the J gene lost 4 bases, with 14 bases spanning the gap. CDR3 DNA sequence: TGTGCCAGCACGGGCGGGGGCCTATACGAGCAGTACTTC. This encodes CASTGGGLYEQYF.